Presented here are 12 T cell receptor beta chains from one specimen sequenced in a study of blood T cells in healthy people across ages. Together with a sample-barcoded 5' primer, a J-beta primer mix was included in a second PCR lasting about 6 to 11 cycles. From the 5' RACE reads, TCRdb called clonotypes with MiXCR, one entry per CDR3 protein. Of roughly 800,000 distinct CDR3 sequences in the sample, roughly 25% were seen once. The sample was also reused in another study, on T cells of mothers and their children.

Sequencing used blood. The receptors were sampled from a boy between 5 and 17 years old in good health.

In this sample, this clonotype turned up many times. The rearrangement uses TRBV9 and TRBJ2-5; D is perhaps TRBD2 (6 bases). The J call is uncertain, as TRBJ2-1 better fits the DNA end. CDR3 length: 12 residues. Germline V lookup: CDR1 SGDLS, CDR2 YYNGEE. CDR3 protein: CASSQTSNEQFF. Written as DNA, the CDR3 is TGTGCCAGCAGCCAGACTAGCAATGAGCAGTTCTTC.

This clonotype was detected a few times. The chain combines TRBV7-6 with TRBJ1-1; a possible D gene is TRBD1 (6 bases). The CDR3 has 15 amino acids. CDR1 SGHVS and CDR2 FNYEAQ come from the germline V gene. V lost 2 bases and J 1 base, leaving 11 bases between the germline ends. CDR3: CASSLRQGSNTEAFF. CDR3 bases: TGTGCCAGCAGCTTAAGGCAGGGGTCGAACACTGAAGCTTTCTTT.

The chain has TRBV9 and TRBJ2-1; D not certain. Germline loops: CDR1 SGDLS, CDR2 YYNGEE. Trimming took off 0 bases at V and 6 bases at J, with 7 bases between the two ends. This CDR3 contains 13 residues. The CDR3 reads CASSVDLINEQFF. CDR3 DNA sequence: TGTGCCAGCAGCGTAGACCTAATCAATGAGCAGTTCTTC. Filled out from reference TRBV9 and TRBJ2-1, the complete variable domain reads DSGVTQTPKHLITATGQRVTLRCSPRSGDLSVYWYQQSLDQGLQFLIQYYNGEERAKGNILERFSAQQFPDLHSELNLSSLELGDSALYFCASSVDLINEQFFGPGTRLTVL.

This clonotype was seen a single time. The chain combines TRBV27 with TRBJ1-5, with 7 bases that match TRBD1. CDR1 is MNHEY and CDR2 is SMNVEV in the germline V gene (reference sequence). The ends lost 4 bases at V and 1 base at J; junction bases unmatched: 7. The CDR3 length is 16 residues. The CDR3 coding sequence is TGTGCCAGCAGTTCCGGTGACAGGGACAGCAATCAGCCCCAGCATTTT. This gives the protein CASSSGDRDSNQPQHF.

This clonotype was recorded a few times. V usage is TRBV7-9 and J usage is TRBJ2-1; maybe TRBD2 (7 bases). V lost 10 bases to trimming and J lost 2 bases, with 21 bases between them. CDR1 is SEHNR and CDR2 is FQNEAQ in the germline V gene (reference sequence). The CDR3 sequence is 16 residues long. The DNA of the CDR3 is TGTGCCAACCAGGTAGGGGGAGGGCCCCCCTACAATGAGCAGTTCTTC. It yields the protein CANQVGGGPPYNEQFF.

In its sample, this clonotype was seen a few times. V gene TRBV25-1 combines with J gene TRBJ2-1; D is undetermined. The J call may be wrong; the DNA end is better matched by TRBJ2-5. Germline loops: CDR1 MGHDK, CDR2 SYGVNS. The CDR3 has 12 residues. The CDR3 here is CASSSVLETQYF. DNA for the CDR3: TGTGCCAGCAGTAGTGTCTTGGAGACCCAGTACTTC.

The chain couples TRBV7-9 to TRBJ2-1; D is possibly TRBD2 (6 bases). The CDR3 has 17 amino acids. CDR1 SEHNR and CDR2 FQNEAQ come from the germline V gene (reference sequence). Between the trimmed V and J ends, which lost 5 bases and 0 bases, there was a span of 17 bases. CDR3 sequence reads: CASSTSASVSSYNEQFF. The CDR3 DNA sequence: TGTGCCAGCAGCACTTCTGCTAGCGTCAGCTCCTACAATGAGCAGTTCTTC.

The chain is built from TRBV15 and TRBJ1-6; D is ambiguous. Germline CDR1 LNHNV, CDR2 YYDKDF (reference sequence). The length of the CDR3 is 13 residues. Trimming shortened V by 0 bases and J by 10 bases, and 7 bases separated the two germline ends. CDR3 bases: TGTGCCACCAGCAGAGAGTCCGGCTCACCCCTCCACTTT. Encoded protein: CATSRESGSPLHF.

The V and J genes are TRBV6-5 and TRBJ2-5, with 10 bases matching TRBD2. Germline assignment: CDR1 MNHEY and CDR2 SVGAGI. V dropped 6 bases and J dropped 11; count of bases not matched to a gene: 6. This CDR3 is 12 amino acids long. The CDR3 DNA is TGTGCCAGCAGCCTAGCGGGGGAGGAGCAGTACTTC. Amino acids: CASSLAGEEQYF.

The rearrangement uses TRBV20-1 and TRBJ2-4; 8 nucleotides match TRBD2. Germline lookup yields CDR1 DFQATT and CDR2 SNEGSKA (reference sequence). V shed 3 bases, J shed 7 bases, and the junction held 5 bases outside the gene matches. This CDR3 contains 13 residues. The CDR3, as DNA: TGCAGTGCTAGGATTAGCGGGGTGAACATTCAGTACTTC. Its protein is CSARISGVNIQYF.

The chain uses TRBV12-3 or TRBV12-4 and TRBJ1-2; possible D gene TRBD1, 6 bases. This CDR3 has 13 residues. V lost 6 bases and J 4 bases, leaving 12 bases between the germline ends. The CDR3 DNA follows: TGTGCCAGCAGAGTTGGGGGGGCCTATGGCTACACCTTC. This encodes CASRVGGAYGYTF.

This rearrangement joins TRBV5-1 to TRBJ2-1; 10 nucleotides line up with TRBD2. CDR1 and CDR2 (germline): SGHRS, YFSETQ. This CDR3 has 15 amino acids. Trimming removed 6 bases from V and 0 bases from J; junction bases left unmatched: 3. The CDR3 region is CASNSGGSSYNEQFF. The CDR3 DNA reads TGCGCCAGCAATAGCGGGGGGAGCTCCTACAATGAGCAGTTCTTC.